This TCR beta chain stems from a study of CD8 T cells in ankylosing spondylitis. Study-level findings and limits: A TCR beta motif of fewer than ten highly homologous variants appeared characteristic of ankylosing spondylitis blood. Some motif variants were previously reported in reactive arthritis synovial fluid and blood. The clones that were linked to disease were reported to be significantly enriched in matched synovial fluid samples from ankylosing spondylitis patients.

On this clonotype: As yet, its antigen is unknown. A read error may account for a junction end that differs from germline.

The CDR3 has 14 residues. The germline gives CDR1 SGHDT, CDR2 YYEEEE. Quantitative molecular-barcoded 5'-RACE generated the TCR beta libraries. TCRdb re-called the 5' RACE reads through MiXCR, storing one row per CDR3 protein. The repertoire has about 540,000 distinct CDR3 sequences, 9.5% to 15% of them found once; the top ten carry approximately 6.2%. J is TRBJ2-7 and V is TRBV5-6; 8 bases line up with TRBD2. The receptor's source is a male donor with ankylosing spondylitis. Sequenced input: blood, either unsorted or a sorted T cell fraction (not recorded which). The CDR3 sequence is CASSLGTSSDEQYF. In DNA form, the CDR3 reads TGTGCCAGCAGCTTGGGGACTAGCTCCGACGAGCAGTACTTC.